The rows below give T cell receptor beta chains drawn from one sample of a study of blood T cell repertoires in COVID-19. Profiling relied on immunoSEQ multiplex PCR, and the TCRdb table lists in-frame clones only, not all of them. Here the sample spans under 300,000 clones, around nine tenths being singletons. The sequencing input was peripheral blood. The receptor source for this set is a man in his thirties or forties with COVID-19, enrolled during active disease. CDR3s include the opening cysteine and the closing phenylalanine or tryptophan. Each record gives: clone size, CDR3 length, V gene, J gene, D gene, CDR3 protein, CDR3 DNA. The D gene is left open where the match is weak. Clone size is shown for a subset of rows, as once, few, many or a class of expanded clone.

once	13	TRBV6-5	TRBJ1-2	.	CASSYGRDYGYTF	TGTGCCAGCAGTTACGGCAGGGACTATGGCTACACCTTC
.	16	TRBV25-1	TRBJ1-6	.	CASSLGESSYNSPLHF	TGTGCCAGCAGTCTCGGGGAGAGCTCCTATAATTCACCCCTCCACTTT
.	16	TRBV6-6	TRBJ1-1	.	CASRLKAGTMNTEAFF	TGTGCCAGCCGGCTGAAGGCAGGGACAATGAACACTGAAGCTTTCTTT
.	14	TRBV10-3	TRBJ1-4	TRBD1	CAISQTGEHEKLFF	TGTGCCATCAGCCAGACAGGGGAGCATGAAAAACTGTTTTTT
.	14	TRBV27	TRBJ2-5	TRBD1	CASKSQTGFETQYF	TGTGCCAGCAAATCACAGACAGGGTTTGAGACCCAGTACTTC
.	17	TRBV19	TRBJ1-4	TRBD1	CASSLMPRTGGTEKLFF	TGTGCCAGTAGTCTTATGCCCCGGACAGGGGGCACTGAAAAACTGTTTTTT
.	14	TRBV5-1	TRBJ2-2	.	CASSLNLVGGELFF	TGCGCCAGCAGCCTCAATCTAGTCGGCGGGGAGCTGTTTTTT
.	15	TRBV18	TRBJ2-1	TRBD1	CASSPRQGFSNEQFF	TGTGCCAGCTCACCACGACAGGGATTCTCCAATGAGCAGTTCTTC
.	17	TRBV19	TRBJ2-1	TRBD2	CASSTRTGTRGYNEQFF	TGTGCCAGTAGTACTCGCACCGGGACTAGAGGCTACAATGAGCAGTTCTTC
.	15	TRBV5-4	TRBJ2-5	TRBD2	CASSSSGGRIETQYF	TGTGCCAGCAGCTCGAGCGGGGGGAGAATAGAGACCCAGTACTTC
.	13	TRBV19	TRBJ1-4	.	CASYSTTNEKLFF	TGTGCCAGCTACAGTACAACTAATGAAAAACTGTTTTTT
.	14	TRBV7-9	TRBJ1-1	.	CASSAEGIWTEAFF	TGTGCCAGCAGCGCGGAGGGAATATGGACTGAAGCTTTCTTT
.	12	TRBV19	TRBJ1-4	.	CASSKIDEKLFF	TGTGCCAGTAGTAAAATCGATGAAAAACTGTTTTTT
.	15	TRBV7-2	TRBJ1-2	TRBD1	CASSQTGQLGYGYTF	TGTGCCAGCAGCCAAACGGGACAGCTTGGCTATGGCTACACCTTC
.	15	TRBV6-5	TRBJ1-1	.	CASSYRWSRDTEAFF	TGTGCCAGCAGTTACCGCTGGTCAAGAGACACTGAAGCTTTCTTT
.	14	TRBV19	TRBJ2-7	.	CASSMSSSGYEQYF	TGTGCCAGTAGTATGTCGTCCAGCGGGTACGAGCAGTACTTC
.	17	TRBV6-1	TRBJ2-3	TRBD2	CASSDDLAGAFRGTQYF	TGTGCCAGCAGTGATGACCTAGCGGGGGCTTTCCGAGGTACGCAGTATTTT
.	15	TRBV9	TRBJ1-4	.	CASSPSGATNEKLFF	TGTGCCAGCAGCCCCTCAGGGGCAACTAATGAAAAACTGTTTTTT
.	13	TRBV18	TRBJ1-5	.	CASSTGRVQPQHF	TGTGCCAGCTCCACAGGGAGGGTTCAGCCCCAGCATTTT
.	12	TRBV6-1	TRBJ1-1	TRBD1	CASSEAGTGYHF	TGTGCCAGCAGTGAAGCAGGGACAGGATACCACTTT
.	18	TRBV7-9	TRBJ1-5	.	CASSGGTDALPSNQPQHF	TGTGCCAGCAGCGGAGGGACTGACGCTTTACCTAGCAATCAGCCCCAGCATTTT
.	14	TRBV6-5	TRBJ2-5	.	CASRPTGVRGTQYF	TGTGCCAGCAGGCCCACGGGGGTGCGTGGGACCCAGTACTTC
.	16	TRBV6-2/TRBV6-3	TRBJ2-3	TRBD2	CASSPETSGGTDTQYF	TGTGCCAGCAGCCCCGAGACTAGCGGGGGCACAGATACGCAGTATTTT
.	13	TRBV7-9	TRBJ1-1	.	CASSPLHNTEAFF	TGTGCCAGCAGCCCACTTCATAACACTGAAGCTTTCTTT
once	14	TRBV2	TRBJ1-6	.	CASIQDGSYSPLHF	TGTGCCAGCATCCAGGACGGGAGTTATTCACCCCTCCACTTT
once	13	TRBV5-6	TRBJ1-2	TRBD1	CASSLGQGGGYTF	TGTGCCAGCAGCTTAGGACAGGGCGGCGGCTACACCTTC
once	14	TRBV10-2	TRBJ1-1	.	CASSEDQVNTEAFF	TGCGCCAGCAGTGAGGATCAGGTCAACACTGAAGCTTTCTTT
.	14	TRBV11-2	TRBJ1-5	.	CASSSQGSNQPQHF	TGTGCCAGCAGCTCTCAGGGTAGCAATCAGCCCCAGCATTTT
.	16	TRBV5-4	TRBJ2-5	TRBD1	CASSVPGQRAQETQYF	TGTGCCAGCAGCGTCCCGGGACAGCGAGCCCAAGAGACCCAGTACTTC
.	14	TRBV12-5	TRBJ2-5	.	CASGLGQRGETQYF	TGTGCTAGTGGTTTGGGCCAAAGGGGGGAGACCCAGTACTTC
.	15	TRBV2	TRBJ1-1	.	CASSGEYRVNTEAFF	TGTGCCAGCAGTGGGGAATACAGGGTAAACACTGAAGCTTTCTTT
.	15	TRBV4-2	TRBJ2-7	.	CASSQDERGSSEQYF	TGTGCCAGCAGCCAAGATGAAAGGGGCTCTTCGGAGCAGTACTTC
.	16	TRBV27	TRBJ1-6	.	CASSFIMGQGNSPLHF	TGTGCCAGCAGTTTCATCATGGGTCAGGGGAACTCACCCCTCCACTTT
.	16	TRBV19	TRBJ1-5	TRBD1	CASSIGQGANNQPQHF	TGTGCCAGTAGTATAGGGCAGGGGGCGAACAATCAGCCCCAGCATTTT
few	14	TRBV21-1	TRBJ2-7	.	CASRKRQGSYEQYF	TGTGCCAGCAGGAAAAGACAGGGCTCCTACGAGCAGTACTTC
.	12	TRBV19	TRBJ1-1	TRBD1	CASSYNRGRAFF	TGTGCCAGTAGTTACAACAGGGGGAGAGCTTTCTTT
.	13	TRBV7-3	TRBJ1-4	.	CASSPPSGSKLFF	TGTGCCAGCAGCCCGCCCTCGGGGTCAAAACTGTTTTTT
few	13	TRBV7-9	TRBJ2-7	TRBD2	CASSSGGGGEQYF	TGTGCCAGCAGCTCCGGGGGGGGCGGCGAGCAGTACTTC
.	13	TRBV18	TRBJ1-2	TRBD1	CASSPGQDRDYTF	TGTGCCAGCTCCCCCGGACAGGACCGGGACTACACCTTC
.	13	TRBV12-3/TRBV12-4	TRBJ1-2	.	CASSLGQIGGYTF	TGTGCCAGCAGTTTAGGGCAGATCGGGGGCTACACCTTC
.	13	TRBV7-9	TRBJ2-2	.	CASSLEEVGELFF	TGTGCCAGCAGCTTAGAGGAGGTCGGGGAGCTGTTTTTT
once	14	TRBV5-1	TRBJ1-1	.	CASSPAQGDTEAFF	TGCGCCAGCAGCCCAGCCCAGGGTGACACTGAAGCTTTCTTT
.	16	TRBV18	TRBJ1-5	.	CASSQTASPSNQPQHF	TGTGCCAGCTCACAGACAGCCAGTCCTAGCAATCAGCCCCAGCATTTT
.	12	TRBV6-6	TRBJ1-1	TRBD1	CASRQGWAEAFF	TGTGCCAGCCGACAGGGATGGGCTGAAGCTTTCTTT
.	13	TRBV6-6	TRBJ1-4	.	CASSAPPHFLLFF	TGTGCCAGCAGTGCGCCCCCCCATTTCCTACTGTTTTTT
.	15	TRBV14	TRBJ1-4	.	CASSQVHRTGEKLFF	TGTGCCAGCAGCCAAGTTCACAGGACGGGTGAAAAACTGTTTTTT
.	14	TRBV7-9	TRBJ1-2	.	CASRGTPRDYGYTF	TGTGCCAGCAGAGGGACACCGAGGGACTATGGCTACACCTTC
.	13	TRBV4-2	TRBJ1-1	.	CASSGQMNTEAFF	TGTGCCAGCAGCGGTCAGATGAACACTGAAGCTTTCTTT
few	14	TRBV27	TRBJ1-1	.	CATRDWAMNTEAFF	TGTGCCACACGGGACTGGGCGATGAACACTGAAGCTTTCTTT
.	16	TRBV19	TRBJ2-6	.	CASSIAQVSGANVLTF	TGTGCCAGTAGTATAGCACAGGTCTCTGGGGCCAACGTCCTGACTTTC
.	14	TRBV9	TRBJ2-1	TRBD2	CASGGTSVVDEQFF	TGTGCCAGCGGGGGGACTAGCGTAGTCGATGAGCAGTTCTTC
.	14	TRBV5-5	TRBJ2-7	.	CASSSWGDSYEQYF	TGTGCCAGCAGCTCCTGGGGGGATTCCTACGAGCAGTACTTC
.	14	TRBV6-5	TRBJ1-2	TRBD1	CASSQTGTVYGYTF	TGTGCCAGCAGCCAGACCGGGACAGTCTATGGCTACACCTTC
.	15	TRBV9	TRBJ2-1	.	CASSETGNSYNEQFF	TGTGCCAGCAGCGAAACAGGGAACTCCTACAATGAGCAGTTCTTC
.	13	TRBV29-1	TRBJ1-2	.	CSVESAQGRGYTF	TGCAGCGTTGAATCCGCGCAGGGAAGGGGCTACACCTTC
.	16	TRBV20-1	TRBJ2-5	TRBD1	CSASILPRDRKETQYF	TGCAGTGCTAGTATTCTCCCCCGGGACAGAAAAGAGACCCAGTACTTC
.	16	TRBV5-1	TRBJ2-1	TRBD2	CASSPGSSGGAGEQFF	TGCGCCAGCAGCCCGGGGTCAAGCGGGGGGGCAGGTGAGCAGTTCTTC
.	15	TRBV3-1/TRBV3-2	TRBJ1-1	.	CASSQGRGSQAEAFF	TGTGCCAGCAGCCAAGGGCGGGGAAGCCAAGCTGAAGCTTTCTTT
.	15	TRBV7-3	TRBJ2-1	TRBD2	CASSATSGGYNEQFF	TGTGCCAGCAGCGCAACTAGCGGGGGGTACAATGAGCAGTTCTTC
.	15	TRBV3-1/TRBV3-2	TRBJ2-5	TRBD2	CASSPGGGMAETQYF	TGTGCCAGCAGCCCCGGGGGGGGTATGGCGGAGACCCAGTACTTC